This T cell receptor (beta chain) was recorded in a study of T cells in Graves' hyperthyroidism and ophthalmopathy. Findings and caveats of the study: Clonotypes that were expanded in thyroid above 0.001 mostly appeared in blood too. From stable hyperthyroidism, ophthalmopathy was separated by a 13 V-J model.

Regions amplified from RNA transcripts were the TCR beta CDR3 regions. Primed by the HTBI set, a first-round RT-PCR was run on the TCR CDR3. Via MiXCR, TCRdb re-called the multiplex PCR reads, giving one row per CDR3 protein. The data contain some 500,000 distinct CDR3 sequences, 13% to 15% of them seen just once; the ten biggest clones take up around a sixth. Uncontrolled infection, other autoimmune disease, pregnancy or lactation disqualified patients from enrolment. The PBMCs had their origin in roughly 10 ml of fresh peripheral blood. This clonotype was seen repeatedly, ten times or more. Its antigen is unknown. Source material: blood. The receptor was isolated from a young woman with Graves' hyperthyroidism.

In DNA, the CDR3 is TGTGCCAGCAGTTATCGGACAGGGAGCTACGAGCAGTACTTC. Translated, it gives CASSYRTGSYEQYF. The rearrangement uses TRBV12-3 or TRBV12-4 and TRBJ2-7, with 8 bases matching TRBD1. The ends lost 4 bases at V and 3 bases at J; junction bases unmatched: 5. CDR3 length: 14 amino acids.